What follows are 3 T cell receptor beta chains derived from one specimen sequenced in a study of blood T cells in healthy people across ages. A second PCR, run for about 7 to 11 cycles, used a sample-barcoded 5' primer plus a J-beta primer mix. Each CDR3 protein gets one entry after TCRdb re-called the 5' RACE reads with MiXCR. The sample yields 550,000 to 650,000 distinct CDR3 sequences, about 25% seen once. These data were also reused for a study on T cells of mothers and their children.

Input material: blood. The origin of the receptors is a boy aged 2-9 years in good health.

The rearrangement joins TRBV27 to TRBJ2-7; D gene ambiguous. This CDR3 is 14 amino acids long. V gave up 10 bases and J gave up 3 bases, with 19 bases separating them. Germline CDR1 MNHEY, CDR2 SMNVEV (reference sequence). CDR3 sequence reads: CATGNIGPFYEQYF. The CDR3 DNA follows: TGTGCCACTGGGAACATCGGGCCATTCTACGAGCAGTACTTC.

The gene calls are TRBV27 and TRBJ1-2; no clear D gene. With 5 bases removed from V and 2 bases from J, the gap between germline ends came to 15 bases. The CDR3 spans 15 residues. Germline V gives CDR1 MNHEY, CDR2 SMNVEV (reference sequence). CDR3: CASSGWLDSNYGYTF. CDR3 DNA: TGTGCCAGCAGTGGTTGGTTAGACTCGAACTATGGCTACACCTTC.

Many counts were recorded for this clonotype. The genes are TRBV6-5 and TRBJ1-2; the D is unclear. V lost 6 bases and J lost 2, with 13 bases in between. The CDR3 is 14 amino acids. Germline V gene data show CDR1 as MNHEY and CDR2 as SVGAGI. The CDR3 is CASSTQTENYGYTF. The DNA of the CDR3 is TGTGCCAGCAGCACCCAGACGGAAAACTATGGCTACACCTTC.